This entry lists 18 T cell receptor beta chains sequenced from one sample in a study of shared clonotypes between healthy human individuals. This table comes from immunoSEQ multiplex PCR, and its TCRdb copy is limited to in-frame clones, with some not included. The repertoire has 850,000 to 1,100,000 clones, roughly 80% of them found once; the top ten carry 0.89%. The sequenced sample was memory CD4+ T cells from PBMCs. Documented subset: CD45RA-negative fraction. The receptors come from a man between 18 and 29 years old in good health. Some clones in this sample may be carry-over from other donors' samples.

J is TRBJ1-2 and V is TRBV6-6; 8 bases line up with TRBD1. This CDR3 comprises 14 residues. V gave up 2 bases and J gave up 7 bases; unmatched junction bases: 6. Germline V CDR1 and CDR2: MNHNY, SVGAGI (reference sequence). CDR3 coding DNA: TGTGCCAGCAGTTACATCAGGGGGCGGGCTGGCTACACCTTC. The encoded protein is CASSYIRGRAGYTF.

The rearrangement uses TRBV2 and TRBJ2-5; D gene ambiguous. Trimming stripped 9 bases from V and 8 bases from J, with 22 bases between. In germline, CDR1 is SNHLY, CDR2 FYNNEI. The CDR3 length is 14 residues. CDR3 sequence reads: CASMGPPRADTQYF. The CDR3 DNA follows: TGTGCCAGTATGGGCCCCCCCCGCGCGGATACCCAGTACTTC.

This chain joins TRBV19 and TRBJ1-1, with a tentative D call TRBD1 (5 bases). V was shortened by 5 bases and J by 4 bases, with 14 bases between the two germline ends. Germline V gene lookup returns CDR1 LNHDA and CDR2 SQIVND (reference sequence). The CDR3 length is 14 residues. CDR3 nucleotide sequence: TGTGCCAGTAGTTTGAGGGGCGAGGGCACTGAAGCTTTCTTT. This codes for CASSLRGEGTEAFF.

This clone was seen a few times. The chain uses TRBV7-7 and TRBJ2-1; D is perhaps TRBD1 (5 bases). This CDR3 is 14 amino acids long. Germline assignment: CDR1 SSHAT and CDR2 FNYEAQ (reference sequence). Trimming stripped 5 bases from V and 2 bases from J, with 10 bases between. The CDR3 sequence is CASSAQGPYNEQFF. The CDR3 region has the DNA TGTGCCAGCAGCGCCCAGGGCCCCTACAATGAGCAGTTCTTC.

This chain uses TRBV18 with TRBJ2-3, with 13 bases lining up with TRBD2. Germline assignment: CDR1 KGHSH and CDR2 LQKENI. The CDR3 has 15 residues. V lost 4 bases to trimming and J lost 4 bases; unmatched junction nucleotides: 2. The CDR3 DNA follows: TGTGCCAGCTCACAGGGACTAGCGGGATCAGATACGCAGTATTTT. Its translation is CASSQGLAGSDTQYF.

In the case of this clone: Different DNA sequences within this sample yield the same CDR3. This chain links TRBV18 with TRBJ2-3, with D tentatively TRBD1 or TRBD2 (5 bases each). Germline values: CDR1 KGHSH, CDR2 LQKENI. This CDR3 contains 12 residues. V was shortened by 6 bases and J by 6 bases, with 10 bases between the two germline ends. CDR3: CASSPEGDTQYF. DNA for the CDR3: TGTGCCAGCTCTCCAGAGGGGGATACGCAGTATTTT. Together with reference TRBV18 and TRBJ2-3, the CDR3 gives the full variable domain: NAGVMQNPRHLVRRRGQEARLRCSPMKGHSHVYWYRQLPEEGLKFMVYLQKENIIDESGMPKERFSAEFPKEGPSILRIQQVVRGDSAAYFCASSPEGDTQYFGPGTRLTVL.

This chain joins TRBV10-3 and TRBJ1-1; D perhaps matches TRBD1 (6 bases). The V gene lost 4 bases and the J gene lost 3 bases, with 18 bases spanning the gap. The CDR3 has 16 residues. Germline CDR1 reads ENHRY; CDR2 reads SYGVKD. CDR3 nucleotides: TGTGCCATCAGTGGGTCGGTCACAGGGTTGCACACTGAAGCTTTCTTT. This sequence encodes CAISGSVTGLHTEAFF.

Only one count was recorded for this clone. V usage is TRBV23-1 and J usage is TRBJ1-5; 8 bases map to TRBD1. TRBV23-1 carries the ORF label, with uncertain function. This CDR3 is built from 17 residues. Unmatched junction bases numbered 8, after V lost 2 bases and J lost 2 bases. Here the CDR3 DNA reads TGCGCCAGCAGTCAAACCGGACAGGGAAGGTGCAATCAGCCCCAGCATTTT. Protein product: CASSQTGQGRCNQPQHF.

The J gene is TRBJ2-1, the V gene TRBV2; the D gene is possibly TRBD2 (7 bases). This CDR3 comprises 14 residues. In germline, CDR1 is SNHLY, CDR2 FYNNEI. V was cut by 7 bases and J by 3 bases, with 13 bases left in between. The CDR3 coding sequence is TGTGCCAGCAAGTACGGGGGGCACTACAATGAGCAGTTCTTC. Amino acid sequence: CASKYGGHYNEQFF.

The J gene is TRBJ1-5, the V gene TRBV6-1; 7 nucleotides line up with TRBD1. V was pared by 8 bases and J by 6 bases, with 10 bases of the junction left unmatched. The germline V gene encodes CDR1 MNHNS and CDR2 SASEGT. The CDR3 sequence is 14 residues long. CDR3 in amino acids: CASSNQGGGQPQHF. CDR3 coding DNA: TGTGCCAGCTCGAACCAGGGGGGAGGTCAGCCCCAGCATTTT.

Comment on this clone: A far larger clone is just one base off, so this is likely a read error. J is TRBJ1-5 and V is TRBV6-4; tentatively, D is TRBD1 (5 bases). CDR3 size: 14 residues. Germline loops: CDR1 MRHNA, CDR2 SNTAGT. The V end lost 6 bases, the J end lost 1 base, and 10 bases lay between the germline ends. The CDR3 DNA reads as TGTGCCAGCAGCATACAGGACAGCAATCAGCCCCAGCATTTT. Translated: CASSIQDSNQPQHF.

This chain links TRBV7-9 with TRBJ1-3, with D possibly being TRBD1 (5 bases). V was cut by 6 bases and J by 1 base, with 16 bases left in between. Germline V CDR1 and CDR2: SEHNR, FQNEAQ (reference sequence). The CDR3 totals 16 residues. This CDR3 reads CASRPPSSGSGNTIYF. The CDR3 DNA sequence: TGTGCCAGCAGACCTCCTTCCTCAGGGTCTGGAAACACCATATATTTT.

The genes are TRBV5-6 and TRBJ2-1; possibly TRBD2 for D (5 bases). This CDR3 has 16 amino acids. V was shortened by 0 bases and J by 0 bases, with 10 bases between the two germline ends. Germline lookup yields CDR1 SGHDT and CDR2 YYEEEE. The CDR3 loop is CASSLVALSSYNEQFF. CDR3 nucleotides: TGTGCCAGCAGCTTGGTAGCGCTTAGCTCCTACAATGAGCAGTTCTTC.

The chain couples TRBV18 to TRBJ1-1; D unclear. The CDR3 is 16 residues long. The ends were cut back, 4 bases at V and 5 bases at J, with 20 bases in the middle. Germline V gives CDR1 KGHSH, CDR2 LQKENI. The CDR3 spells CASSRLAWRGGTEAFF. CDR3 in DNA: TGTGCCAGCTCACGCCTTGCTTGGCGGGGTGGAACTGAAGCTTTCTTT.

Notes on this clone: Other DNA variants within this sample encode the same CDR3. The chain is built from TRBV28 and TRBJ2-7; 7 bases are shared with TRBD2. This CDR3 contains 13 residues. With V trimmed by 6 bases and J by 1 base, 3 bases remained unmatched. CDR1 is MDHEN, CDR2 SYDVKM, per germline. This CDR3 is CASRSGGSYEQYF. The CDR3 DNA reads TGTGCCAGCAGATCGGGGGGATCCTACGAGCAGTACTTC.

As regards this clone: Given a much more abundant clone one base away, this may be a read error. The sample contains more than one DNA sequence encoding this CDR3. The chain combines TRBV6-5 with TRBJ2-1; 12 bases are a match to TRBD2. The V gene end was trimmed by 6 bases and the J gene end by 4 bases; junction bases not matched to a gene: 4. Per germline, CDR1 MNHEY and CDR2 SVGAGI. This CDR3 region has 15 residues. This CDR3 reads CASRLAGGPYNEQFF. The CDR3 DNA follows: TGTGCCAGCAGGCTAGCGGGAGGGCCGTACAATGAGCAGTTCTTC.

The chain links TRBV5-6 to TRBJ1-2; perhaps TRBD1 as D (5 bases). Germline assignment: CDR1 SGHDT and CDR2 YYEEEE. The length of the CDR3 is 13 residues. Trimming left V 4 bases short and J 6 bases short, with 13 bases between. The CDR3 DNA sequence: TGTGCCAGCAGCCGGGGCCCTTCCAATGGCTACACCTTC. Protein product: CASSRGPSNGYTF.

The chain is built from TRBV2 and TRBJ2-7; D is unresolved. The length of the CDR3 is 14 residues. Germline-derived CDR1 and CDR2 are SNHLY and FYNNEI. Deletions cut 6 bases from V and 5 bases from J, with 17 bases between. The CDR3 bases are TGTGCCAGCAGGAGGCTCACCCCCGGGCACGAGCAGTACTTC. It encodes CASRRLTPGHEQYF.